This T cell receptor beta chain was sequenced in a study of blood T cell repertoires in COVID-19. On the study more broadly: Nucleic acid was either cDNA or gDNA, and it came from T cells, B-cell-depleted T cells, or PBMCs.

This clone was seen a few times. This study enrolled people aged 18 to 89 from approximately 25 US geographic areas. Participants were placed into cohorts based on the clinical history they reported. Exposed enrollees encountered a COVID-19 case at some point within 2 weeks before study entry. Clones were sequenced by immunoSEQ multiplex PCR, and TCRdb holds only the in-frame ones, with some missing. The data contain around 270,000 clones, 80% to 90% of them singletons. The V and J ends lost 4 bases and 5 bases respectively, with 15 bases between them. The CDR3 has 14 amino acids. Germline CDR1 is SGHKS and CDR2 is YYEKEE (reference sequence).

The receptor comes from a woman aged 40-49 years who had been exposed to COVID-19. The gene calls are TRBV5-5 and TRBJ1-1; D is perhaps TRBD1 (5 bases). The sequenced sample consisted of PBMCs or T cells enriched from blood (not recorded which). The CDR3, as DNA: TGTGCCAGCAGCACCTTCAGGGCCCGGACTGAAGCTTTCTTT. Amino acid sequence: CASSTFRARTEAFF.